This is a list of T cell receptor beta chains from one sample in a study of blood T cell repertoires in COVID-19. The repertoire was sequenced with immunoSEQ multiplex PCR; TCRdb's copy has only in-frame clones and lacks some. The repertoire holds around 270,000 clones, with over 80% as singletons. Sequenced sample: peripheral blood. The receptor set was obtained from a woman in her thirties or forties who had recovered from COVID-19. Both conserved end residues are part of each CDR3. Each record gives: D gene, J gene, V gene, CDR3 length, clone size, CDR3 protein, CDR3 DNA. D genes are given only for firm matches. Rows give clone size only sometimes, using once, few, many, or a class for an expanded clone.

>TRBD2|TRBJ2-5|TRBV5-1|17|.
CASSLGRSRGVQETQYF
TGCGCCAGCAGCCTGGGCCGTTCGCGGGGGGTCCAAGAGACCCAGTACTTC
>.|TRBJ2-7|TRBV6-5|13|.
CASSLGTLYEQYF
TGTGCCAGCAGTTTAGGGACACTCTACGAGCAGTACTTC
>.|TRBJ1-3|TRBV24-1|15|.
CATSDPAGAGNTIYF
TGTGCCACCAGTGATCCTGCGGGGGCTGGAAACACCATATATTTT
>.|TRBJ2-2|TRBV5-1|14|.
CASSASAATGELFF
TGCGCCAGCAGCGCGTCGGCGGCAACCGGGGAGCTGTTTTTT
>.|TRBJ2-7|TRBV4-1|15|.
CASSQDGVVVYEQYF
TGCGCCAGCAGCCAAGACGGGGTTGTAGTCTACGAGCAGTACTTC
>TRBD1|TRBJ1-2|TRBV13|14|.
CASSLGSGGYGYTF
TGTGCCAGCAGCTTAGGATCAGGGGGGTATGGCTACACCTTC
>TRBD1|TRBJ1-5|TRBV7-2|16|.
CASSPWTGDSNQPQHF
TGTGCCAGCAGCCCTTGGACAGGGGATAGCAATCAGCCCCAGCATTTT
>.|TRBJ2-1|TRBV7-2|12|.
CASSRQSNEQFF
TGTGCCAGCAGCCGACAGAGCAATGAGCAGTTCTTC
>TRBD1|TRBJ2-7|TRBV28|16|.
CASSLTPGQGSYEQYF
TGTGCCAGCAGTTTAACCCCGGGACAGGGCTCCTACGAGCAGTACTTC
>TRBD1|TRBJ2-7|TRBV9|14|.
CASSATGTEYEQYF
TGTGCCAGCAGCGCGACAGGGACGGAGTACGAGCAGTACTTC
>TRBD1|TRBJ1-1|TRBV11-1|16|once
CASSSRTGGYGTEAFF
TGTGCCAGCAGCTCACGGACAGGGGGCTATGGAACTGAAGCTTTCTTT
>.|TRBJ2-4|TRBV29-1|13|few
CSVWGRAKNIQYF
TGCAGCGTTTGGGGGCGAGCCAAAAACATTCAGTACTTC
>TRBD1|TRBJ2-7|TRBV27|14|once
CASRMGQYTYEQYF
TGTGCCAGCAGAATGGGACAGTACACCTACGAGCAGTACTTC
>.|TRBJ1-2|TRBV5-4|14|.
CASSLSGSNYGYTF
TGTGCCAGCAGCTTGTCAGGTTCCAACTATGGCTACACCTTC